One and the same sample provided the 27 T cell receptor beta chains below, sequenced in a study of blood T cell repertoires in COVID-19. The protocol was immunoSEQ multiplex PCR, while the TCRdb copy is restricted to in-frame clones and leaves out a portion. The sample records tens of thousands of clones, about 76% being singletons. Sequencing was carried out using peripheral blood. These receptors all stem from a man older than 75 with acute or convalescent COVID-19.

The V call is TRBV7-9, the J call TRBJ2-3, with 15 nucleotides matching TRBD2. V dropped 4 bases and J dropped 5; count of bases not matched to a gene: 1. Per germline, CDR1 SEHNR and CDR2 FQNEAQ (reference sequence). There are 15 residues in the CDR3. The CDR3 is CASSSGLAGGDTQYF. In DNA, the CDR3 is TGTGCCAGCAGCTCGGGACTAGCGGGAGGAGATACGCAGTATTTT.

V usage is TRBV2 and J usage is TRBJ2-7; 9 bases map to TRBD1. Trimming at V came to 6 bases and at J to 0 bases, leaving 6 bases not matched to a gene. CDR3 length: 15 residues. Germline V gene sequence: CDR1 SNHLY, CDR2 FYNNEI. CDR3 DNA: TGTGCCAGCAGCCGGTTACAGGGGGCCTCCTACGAGCAGTACTTC. Protein product: CASSRLQGASYEQYF. Looking up the rest from reference TRBV2 and TRBJ2-7 gives the full variable domain: EPEVTQTPSHQVTQMGQEVILRCVPISNHLYFYWYRQILGQKVEFLVSFYNNEISEKSEIFDDQFSVERPDGSNFTLKIRSTKLEDSAMYFCASSRLQGASYEQYFGPGTRLTVT.

The V gene is TRBV18, the J gene TRBJ2-2; the match to TRBD1 covers 9 bases. The CDR3 is made up of 15 amino acids. CDR1 and CDR2 (germline): KGHSH, LQKENI. With V trimmed by 3 bases and J by 7 bases, 6 bases remained unmatched. The CDR3 reads CASSPPGQGNGELFF. In DNA, the CDR3 is TGTGCCAGCTCACCGCCGGGACAGGGAAACGGGGAGCTGTTTTTT. Full variable domain (remainder filled in from reference TRBV18 and TRBJ2-2): NAGVMQNPRHLVRRRGQEARLRCSPMKGHSHVYWYRQLPEEGLKFMVYLQKENIIDESGMPKERFSAEFPKEGPSILRIQQVVRGDSAAYFCASSPPGQGNGELFFGEGSRLTVL.

The V gene is TRBV11-3, the J gene TRBJ2-2; TRBD2 aligns across 13 bases. Trimming took 4 bases from V and 6 from J; bases not matched to a gene: 2. Germline V gene data show CDR1 as SGHNT and CDR2 as YENEEA. The CDR3 is 15 residues long. CDR3 sequence (DNA): TGTGCCAGCAGCTGGACTAGCGGGAGTTCCGGGGAGCTGTTTTTT. This translates into CASSWTSGSSGELFF.

The chain joins TRBV7-6 to TRBJ2-3, with a possible D match to TRBD2 (6 bases). The CDR3 is 16 amino acids. Trimming took off 4 bases at V and 1 base at J, with 15 bases between the two ends. CDR1 and CDR2 (germline): SGHVS, FNYEAQ. CDR3 DNA: TGTGCCAGCAGCTCCACCCCCTCTAGCGGCACAGATACGCAGTATTTT. Translating it yields CASSSTPSSGTDTQYF. Combining the CDR3 with reference TRBV7-6 and TRBJ2-3 gives the whole variable domain GAGVSQSPRYKVTKRGQDVALRCDPISGHVSLYWYRQALGQGPEFLTYFNYEAQQDKSGLPNDRFSAERPEGSISTLTIQRTEQRDSAMYRCASSSTPSSGTDTQYFGPGTRLTVL.

This clone was observed a few times. This chain joins TRBV5-1 and TRBJ2-7; 7 bases are a match to TRBD1. The CDR3 runs to 14 residues. The V and J ends lost 3 bases and 2 bases, in that order; junction bases with no gene match: 5. CDR1 and CDR2 (germline): SGHRS, YFSETQ. DNA for the CDR3: TGCGCCAGCAGCTCCCGGGACAGTCCCTACGAGCAGTACTTC. It is translated as CASSSRDSPYEQYF.

This clone is a singleton in its sample. This chain joins TRBV7-3 and TRBJ2-3, with 7 positions matching TRBD1. This CDR3 is 14 amino acids long. The V gene's germline CDR1 is SGHTA and CDR2 FQGTGA. V lost 5 bases to trimming and J lost 1 base; unmatched junction nucleotides: 3. For the CDR3, the DNA is TGTGCCAGCAGCCGACAGGGAGGCACAGATACGCAGTATTTT. Residues: CASSRQGGTDTQYF. The variable domain in full, completed from reference TRBV7-3 and TRBJ2-3, reads GAGVSQTPSNKVTEKGKYVELRCDPISGHTALYWYRQSLGQGPEFLIYFQGTGAADDSGLPNDRFFAVRPEGSVSTLKIQRTERGDSAVYLCASSRQGGTDTQYFGPGTRLTVL.

This chain connects TRBV28 to TRBJ1-1; D is possibly TRBD1 (6 bases). Germline V gene data show CDR1 as MDHEN and CDR2 as SYDVKM. V was shortened by 3 bases and J by 3 bases, with 11 bases between the two germline ends. The CDR3 extends over 14 amino acids. The CDR3 is CASSFQGHYTEAFF. CDR3 sequence (DNA): TGTGCCAGCAGTTTTCAGGGACACTACACTGAAGCTTTCTTT. Full variable domain (rest looked up from reference TRBV28 and TRBJ1-1): DVKVTQSSRYLVKRTGEKVFLECVQDMDHENMFWYRQDPGLGLRLIYFSYDVKMKEKGDIPEGYSVSREKKERFSLILESASTNQTSMYLCASSFQGHYTEAFFGQGTRLTVV.

The chain combines TRBV28 with TRBJ2-2; possibly TRBD1 for D (5 bases). Germline CDR1 and CDR2: MDHEN and SYDVKM. CDR3 size: 16 residues. Trimming cost V 3 bases and J 1 base, with 12 bases left between them. The CDR3 DNA reads TGTGCCAGCAGTTTGGTTTCAGGGTGGAACACCGGGGAGCTGTTTTTT. Its translation is CASSLVSGWNTGELFF.

The genes are TRBV9 and TRBJ2-3, with 7 nucleotides matching TRBD2. The length of the CDR3 is 16 residues. The ends lost 4 bases at V and 1 base at J; junction bases unmatched: 9. Germline V gene sequence: CDR1 SGDLS, CDR2 YYNGEE. The CDR3 reads CASSPRERGGTDTQYF. In DNA form, the CDR3 reads TGTGCCAGCAGCCCCCGGGAGCGGGGAGGCACAGATACGCAGTATTTT.

The chain carries TRBV5-4 and TRBJ1-6; weak D call: TRBD1 (6 bases). There are 13 residues in the CDR3. Germline V gene lookup returns CDR1 SGHNT and CDR2 YYREEE (reference sequence). V dropped 6 bases and J dropped 8 bases, with 12 bases sitting between them. The CDR3 nucleotides are TGTGCCAGCACCCTGGACAGATATTCACCCCTCCACTTT. Its translation is CASTLDRYSPLHF.

The chain is built from TRBV7-3 and TRBJ2-1, with a weak D call TRBD1 (6 bases). Trimming stripped 2 bases from V and 10 bases from J, with 12 bases between. The V gene's germline CDR1 is SGHTA and CDR2 FQGTGA. The CDR3 runs to 13 residues. The CDR3 spells CASSLGGGNEQFF. CDR3 bases: TGTGCCAGCAGCTTAGGGGGCGGAAACGAGCAGTTCTTC.

This chain connects TRBV28 to TRBJ2-2; D not resolved. This CDR3 contains 13 residues. Trimming cost V 6 bases and J 6 bases, with 11 bases left between them. CDR1 is MDHEN and CDR2 is SYDVKM in the germline V gene. CDR3 sequence reads: CASRTSRAGELFF. Written as DNA, the CDR3 is TGTGCCAGCAGGACAAGCCGAGCCGGGGAGCTGTTTTTT. The variable domain in full, with the rest retrieved from reference TRBV28 and TRBJ2-2, is DVKVTQSSRYLVKRTGEKVFLECVQDMDHENMFWYRQDPGLGLRLIYFSYDVKMKEKGDIPEGYSVSREKKERFSLILESASTNQTSMYLCASRTSRAGELFFGEGSRLTVL.

The chain employs TRBV5-1 and TRBJ2-2; 7 nucleotides align to TRBD2. Germline V gene sequence: CDR1 SGHRS, CDR2 YFSETQ. V trimming: 2 bases; J trimming: 0 bases; junction bases outside the gene matches: 13. The CDR3 has 19 residues. Here the CDR3 DNA reads TGCGCCAGCAGCTTCGGCTCGGGGAGGGATTACACGAACACCGGGGAGCTGTTTTTT. Protein product: CASSFGSGRDYTNTGELFF.

This clone was picked up one time. J is TRBJ2-3 and V is TRBV7-3; D ambiguous. The germline V gene encodes CDR1 SGHTA and CDR2 FQGTGA. This CDR3 contains 15 residues. With 5 bases removed from V and 4 bases from J, the gap between germline ends came to 16 bases. The CDR3 DNA sequence: TGTGCCAGCAGCGAAAATACTGAGAGTGCAGATACGCAGTATTTT. This sequence encodes CASSENTESADTQYF.

The chain employs TRBV27 and TRBJ2-7, with 7 bases identical to TRBD2. V lost 2 bases and J lost 3; bases outside the gene matches: 13. The CDR3 consists of 17 residues. CDR1 is MNHEY, CDR2 SMNVEV, per germline (reference sequence). The DNA for the CDR3 is TGTGCCAGCAGTTTAAAGTCGGAAACGGGAGGACGCTACGAGCAGTACTTC. It translates to CASSLKSETGGRYEQYF.

The chain couples TRBV24-1 to TRBJ1-5; maybe TRBD1 (6 bases). The CDR3 length is 16 residues. Germline V gene lookup returns CDR1 KGHDR and CDR2 SFDVKD. V shed 1 base and J shed 1 base, with 10 bases lying between them. The CDR3: CATSDLQGESNQPQHF. In DNA form, the CDR3 reads TGTGCCACCAGTGATTTACAGGGCGAGAGCAATCAGCCCCAGCATTTT.

V and J are TRBV11-2 and TRBJ1-5; 9 bases are shared with TRBD1. The CDR3 sequence is 16 residues long. Germline V gene sequence: CDR1 SGHAT, CDR2 FQNNGV. The V gene end was trimmed by 1 base and the J gene end by 6 bases; junction bases not matched to a gene: 7. CDR3 in DNA: TGTGCCAGCAGCTTAGCCGGGACAGGGAAACGTCAGCCCCAGCATTTT. Translated: CASSLAGTGKRQPQHF.

This chain links TRBV7-2 with TRBJ2-2; D gene uncertain. The germline V gene has CDR1 SGHTA and CDR2 FQGNSA. Trimming stripped 2 bases from V and 1 base from J, with 11 bases between. This CDR3 spans 16 amino acids. The CDR3 reads CASSLYSPVNTGELFF. The DNA for the CDR3 is TGTGCCAGCAGCTTATATAGCCCCGTGAACACCGGGGAGCTGTTTTTT.

This clone was seen just once. The chain has TRBV4-1 and TRBJ1-4; D might be TRBD1 (6 bases). The V gene lost 0 bases and the J gene lost 3 bases, with 11 bases spanning the gap. Germline CDR1 MGHRA, CDR2 YSYEKL. The CDR3 totals 16 residues. The CDR3 protein is CASSQDQGLPNEKLFF. The CDR3 DNA is TGCGCCAGCAGCCAAGATCAGGGGCTGCCTAATGAAAAACTGTTTTTT.

This clone was seen many times. CDR3 nucleotide sequence: TGTGCCAGCAGCTTCGGACAGGGCTACGAGCAGTACTTC. This sequence encodes CASSFGQGYEQYF. This rearrangement joins TRBV7-8 to TRBJ2-7; the match to TRBD1 covers 8 bases. Looked up from germline, CDR1 is SGHVS and CDR2 is FQNEAQ. V lost 3 bases, J lost 3 bases, and 1 base stayed unmatched. The CDR3 is 13 amino acids.

This chain links TRBV28 with TRBJ1-3, with 11 positions matching TRBD1. Per germline, CDR1 MDHEN and CDR2 SYDVKM. Trimming took 5 bases from V and 0 from J; bases not matched to a gene: 12. The CDR3 extends over 19 amino acids. The CDR3 DNA follows: TGTGCCAGCAGTCCCAACCGGGACAGGGGGTTTGGCTCTGGAAACACCATATATTTT. The encoded protein is CASSPNRDRGFGSGNTIYF.

V and J are TRBV5-4 and TRBJ2-7, with 10 bases aligning to TRBD1. The CDR3 loop spans 15 amino acids. CDR1 SGHNT and CDR2 YYREEE come from the germline V gene (reference sequence). V was clipped by 4 bases and J by 2 bases; unmatched bases: 6. CDR3 nucleotides: TGTGCCAGCAGCCCACGACAGGGGGCTGCCTACGAGCAGTACTTC. It specifies CASSPRQGAAYEQYF.

This clone was counted a single time. The chain couples TRBV5-6 to TRBJ1-2; tentative D call: TRBD1 (5 bases). This CDR3 region has 15 residues. Germline CDR1 reads SGHDT; CDR2 reads YYEEEE. The V end was cut by 0 bases, the J end by 4 bases, with 13 bases between. The CDR3, as DNA: TGTGCCAGCAGCTTGGCCGGCAGGGTCGTCTATGGCTACACCTTC. Translating it yields CASSLAGRVVYGYTF.

J is TRBJ1-5 and V is TRBV6-5; D unclear. V was pared by 0 bases and J by 0 bases, with 6 bases between. CDR1 and CDR2 from the germline V gene are MNHEY and SVGAGI. The CDR3 runs 15 residues. Written as DNA, the CDR3 is TGTGCCAGCAGTTACTCTGAGTATAGCAATCAGCCCCAGCATTTT. It codes for CASSYSEYSNQPQHF.

In this sample, this clone turned up once. This rearrangement joins TRBV25-1 to TRBJ1-3, with D perhaps TRBD1 (5 bases). The length of the CDR3 is 16 residues. Trimming pared 0 bases from V and 0 bases from J, leaving 9 bases between. From germline, CDR1 is MGHDK and CDR2 SYGVNS. This CDR3 reads CASSEYRGSSGNTIYF. The CDR3 DNA is TGTGCCAGCAGTGAATATCGGGGGAGCTCTGGAAACACCATATATTTT.

The chain links TRBV21-1 to TRBJ2-2; the table calls TRBD1, which could not be checked here. TRBV21-1 is given as a pseudogene. The CDR3 runs to 18 residues. CDR3 in amino acids: CASSKVCLGTGSTGELFF. CDR3 bases: TGTGCCAGCAGCAAAGTATGTTTAGGGACAGGGAGCACCGGGGAGCTGTTTTTT.